The 24 T cell receptor beta chains in this list originate from one sample, sequenced in a study of OX40 agonist ivuxolimab in advanced cancers. Generated by immunoSEQ multiplex PCR, the TCRdb table keeps only in-frame clones and is missing some. Among around 120,000 clones listed, 85% to 90% were seen once. The material sequenced was CD4+ or CD8+ T cells sorted from blood, taken in a trial of the OX40 agonist ivuxolimab. Receptors originate from an adult with an advanced solid tumor such as melanoma, head and neck, liver or kidney cancer.

The CDR3: CASSLLTSGLTGELFF. The CDR3 DNA follows: TGTGCCAGCAGTTTATTGACTAGCGGCCTCACCGGGGAGCTGTTTTTT. The chain has TRBV28 and TRBJ2-2; 9 nucleotides align to TRBD2. The CDR3 length is 16 residues. J gave up 4 bases and V 1 base, and 4 bases lay outside the gene matches. The germline CDR1 and CDR2 sequences are MDHEN and SYDVKM.

This clone is a singleton in its sample. One junction end does not reproduce the germline sequence, and a read error may be involved. The chain recombines TRBV7-7 with TRBJ2-2, with 8 bases that match TRBD1. CDR3 length equals 17 residues. The germline CDR1 and CDR2 sequences are SSHAT and FNYEAQ (reference sequence). The CDR3 is CASSAQPGQVPTGELFF. The DNA of the CDR3 is TGTGCTAGCAGCGCGCAACCGGGACAGGTTCCCACCGGGGAGCTGTTTTTT.

The CDR3 coding sequence is TGTGCCAGCAGCTTAGGGGTGGGCAGGGAGAAGTTATGGTACTTC. Translation gives CASSLGVGREKLWYF. V is TRBV7-9 and J is TRBJ2-7, with D perhaps TRBD1 or TRBD2 (5 bases each). Germline lookup yields CDR1 SEHNR and CDR2 FQNEAQ (reference sequence). Trimming removed 1 base at V and 12 bases at J, with 22 bases between. There are 15 residues in the CDR3.

The rearrangement joins TRBV6-5 to TRBJ1-4; D might be TRBD1 (6 bases). From germline, CDR1 is MNHEY and CDR2 SVGAGI. V was trimmed by 2 bases and J by 2 bases, leaving 12 bases between them. The CDR3 is 16 amino acids. CDR3 protein: CASSYGRGVTNEKLFF. In DNA form, the CDR3 reads TGTGCCAGCAGTTACGGCAGGGGAGTGACTAATGAAAAACTGTTTTTT.

This clone was detected a few times. The junction does not match germline at one end; this may be a read error. The genes are TRBV7-7 and TRBJ2-1; 8 bases fit TRBD2. Germline V gene lookup returns CDR1 SSHAT and CDR2 FNYEAQ (reference sequence). This CDR3 comprises 16 residues. The CDR3 is CASSLGGLVSYNEQFF. As DNA, the CDR3 is TGTGCTAGCAGCTTAGGGGGACTAGTCTCCTACAATGAGCAGTTCTTC.

This clone was detected once. V is TRBV4-2 and J is TRBJ1-1; 8 nucleotides align to TRBD1. V lost 5 bases and J lost 4; bases outside the gene matches: 9. CDR3 length: 15 residues. CDR1 is LGHNA and CDR2 is YNFKEQ in the germline V gene. CDR3 DNA: TGTGCCAGCAGCGGACGACAGGGGCCGGTCACTGAAGCTTTCTTT. Translated: CASSGRQGPVTEAFF.

The genes are TRBV5-1 and TRBJ1-4, with 11 bases matching TRBD1. Germline V gene sequence: CDR1 SGHRS, CDR2 YFSETQ. The CDR3 sequence is 14 residues long. The CDR3 DNA sequence: TGCGCTACGGGACAGGGGGCAACTAATGAAAAACTGTTTTTT. Its protein is CATGQGATNEKLFF.

The CDR3 DNA reads TGTGCCAGCAGCTTACGAGGGCTGGGGAAAGAGACCCAGTACTTC. Translated: CASSLRGLGKETQYF. The V gene is TRBV7-2, the J gene TRBJ2-5; TRBD2 is a possible D gene (5 bases). The CDR3 has 15 residues. Germline V lookup: CDR1 SGHTA, CDR2 FQGNSA. V was trimmed by 2 bases and J by 3 bases, leaving 13 bases between them.

This clone was found a few times. The J gene is TRBJ1-6, the V gene TRBV27; the match to TRBD1 covers 8 bases. The CDR3 contains 14 residues. The junction had 6 bases not matched to a gene; V was cut back by 5 bases and J by 9 bases. Germline assignment: CDR1 MNHEY and CDR2 SMNVEV (reference sequence). In nucleotides, the CDR3 is TGTGCCAGCAGTGCGGACAGGGTTTTTTCACCCCTCCACTTT. Protein: CASSADRVFSPLHF.

The chain is built from TRBV9 and TRBJ1-4; TRBD1 matches 7 bases. V shed 3 bases and J 0 bases; nucleotides not matched to a gene: 2. The V gene's germline CDR1 is SGDLS and CDR2 YYNGEE. CDR3 size: 15 residues. This CDR3 is CASSGQGATNEKLFF. The CDR3 bases are TGTGCCAGCAGCGGACAGGGAGCAACTAATGAAAAACTGTTTTTT. Combining the CDR3 with reference TRBV9 and TRBJ1-4 gives the whole variable domain DSGVTQTPKHLITATGQRVTLRCSPRSGDLSVYWYQQSLDQGLQFLIQYYNGEERAKGNILERFSAQQFPDLHSELNLSSLELGDSALYFCASSGQGATNEKLFFGSGTQLSVL.

This chain uses TRBV6-5 with TRBJ1-2; D unclear. Trimming took 2 bases from V and 7 from J, leaving 14 bases between them. This CDR3 has 14 amino acids. From germline, CDR1 is MNHEY and CDR2 SVGAGI. The CDR3 nucleotides read TGTGCCAGCAGTTACCAGGACCAACGAAGTGGCTACACCTTC. This translates into CASSYQDQRSGYTF.

The chain has TRBV10-1 and TRBJ1-5; D is possibly TRBD1 (6 bases). Trimming took off 3 bases at V and 3 bases at J, with 9 bases between the two ends. Germline CDR1 WNHNN, CDR2 SYGVQD (reference sequence). CDR3 length: 14 amino acids. In DNA form, the CDR3 reads TGCGCCAGCAGTGATGGACAGCACAATCAGCCCCAGCATTTT. Amino acids: CASSDGQHNQPQHF.

The chain carries TRBV29-1 and TRBJ2-6; D possibly corresponds to TRBD1 (5 bases). Germline V gene sequence: CDR1 SQVTM, CDR2 ANQGSEA. This CDR3 has 15 residues. Trimming removed 2 bases at V and 0 bases at J, with 8 bases between. CDR3 DNA sequence: TGCAGCGTTGAACGACAGAGCTCTGGGGCCAACGTCCTGACTTTC. It encodes CSVERQSSGANVLTF.

The chain is built from TRBV7-8 and TRBJ2-7; D possibly uses TRBD1 or TRBD2 (5 bases each). The germline V gene encodes CDR1 SGHVS and CDR2 FQNEAQ. The CDR3 contains 15 residues. The V end lost 1 base, the J end lost 3 bases, and 13 bases lay between the germline ends. The CDR3 nucleotides read TGTGCCAGCAGCTTAGTCTGGGACGGCTACTACGAGCAGTACTTC. It is translated as CASSLVWDGYYEQYF.

V and J are TRBV5-5 and TRBJ2-3, with D hard to call. The CDR3 has 13 residues. Trimming shortened V by 1 base and J by 1 base, and 4 bases separated the two germline ends. From germline, CDR1 is SGHKS and CDR2 YYEKEE (reference sequence). Written as DNA, the CDR3 is TGTGCCAGCAGCTTGAGAGGCACAGATACGCAGTATTTT. Translated: CASSLRGTDTQYF. Drawing the rest from reference TRBV5-5 and TRBJ2-3, the complete variable domain is DAGVTQSPTHLIKTRGQQVTLRCSPISGHKSVSWYQQVLGQGPQFIFQYYEKEERGRGNFPDRFSARQFPNYSSELNVNALLLGDSALYLCASSLRGTDTQYFGPGTRLTVL.

This sequence joins TRBV4-3 and TRBJ2-6; D uncertain. From germline, CDR1 is LGHNA and CDR2 YSLEER. CDR3 length: 17 residues. Between the trimmed V and J ends, which lost 1 base and 0 bases, there was a span of 10 bases. The CDR3 coding sequence is TGCGCCAGCAGCCAAGGAGTTTTGAGCTCTGGGGCCAACGTCCTGACTTTC. Encoded protein: CASSQGVLSSGANVLTF.

V gene TRBV7-6 combines with J gene TRBJ2-5; D unresolved. Germline lookup yields CDR1 SGHVS and CDR2 FNYEAQ. CDR3 length: 14 amino acids. V lost 0 bases and J 2 bases, leaving 7 bases between the germline ends. The CDR3 coding sequence is TGTGCCAGCAGCTTAGCCGGCACACAAGAGACCCAGTACTTC. Translated, it gives CASSLAGTQETQYF.

The chain uses TRBV29-1 and TRBJ2-1, with D perhaps matching TRBD2 (6 bases). This CDR3 has 16 residues. V lost 6 bases to trimming and J lost 4 bases, with 22 bases between them. The germline gives CDR1 SQVTM, CDR2 ANQGSEA. The CDR3 bases are TGCAGCGTCGCCGGCGGGACCCCCCAAAGTTACAATGAGCAGTTCTTC. Translating gives CSVAGGTPQSYNEQFF.

The V call is TRBV9, the J call TRBJ1-6, with TRBD1 as a possible D gene (5 bases). This CDR3 is 16 amino acids long. Germline-derived CDR1 and CDR2 are SGDLS and YYNGEE. Deletions cut 5 bases from V and 0 bases from J, with 12 bases between. The DNA of the CDR3 is TGTGCCAGCAGTGCGGGGGGGAGCTCCTATAATTCACCCCTCCACTTT. Translating gives CASSAGGSSYNSPLHF.

There are a few counts of this clone. The chain combines TRBV21-1 with TRBJ1-6. TRBV21-1 is a recognized pseudogene. The CDR3 is made up of 14 amino acids. CDR3 in DNA: TGTGCCAGCAGCAAAGCCAGACTACCCCTGCCCCTCCACTTT. Encoded protein: CASSKARLPLPLHF.

The rearrangement uses TRBV10-3 and TRBJ1-3; D might be TRBD1 (5 bases). The germline CDR1 and CDR2 sequences are ENHRY and SYGVKD. V was shortened by 9 bases and J by 0 bases, with 9 bases between the two germline ends. The CDR3 has 13 residues. The CDR3 loop reads CAIGGISGNTIYF. CDR3 DNA: TGTGCCATTGGGGGGATCTCTGGAAACACCATATATTTT.

This CDR3 is CASSPGLRTDTQYF. The CDR3 DNA sequence: TGTGCCAGCAGCCCCGGACTAAGGACAGATACGCAGTATTTT. V is TRBV11-3 and J is TRBJ2-3; a weak D match, TRBD2 (6 bases). The CDR3 has 14 residues. Germline lookup yields CDR1 SGHNT and CDR2 YENEEA. Trimming removed 5 bases from V and 3 bases from J, with 12 bases in between.

CDR3 amino acids: CASSLGRQGYGYTF. The CDR3, as DNA: TGTGCCAGCAGCTTGGGTCGGCAGGGCTATGGCTACACCTTC. V is TRBV5-4 and J is TRBJ1-2, with D perhaps TRBD1 (5 bases). The CDR3 covers 14 residues. With 0 bases removed from V and 4 bases from J, the gap between germline ends came to 10 bases. The germline V gene encodes CDR1 SGHNT and CDR2 YYREEE (reference sequence).

V is TRBV7-2 and J is TRBJ1-6; 8 nucleotides agree with TRBD1. The CDR3 is 15 amino acids. V shed 5 bases and J 8 bases; nucleotides not matched to a gene: 8. Per germline, CDR1 SGHTA and CDR2 FQGNSA. The CDR3 spells CASSPGTGVDSPLHF. The CDR3 DNA sequence: TGTGCCAGCAGCCCTGGGACAGGAGTGGATTCACCCCTCCACTTT.